The present T cell receptor (beta chain) was sequenced within a study of blood T cells in healthy people across ages. V gave up 1 base and J gave up 4 bases, with 10 bases separating them. In germline, CDR1 is SGHDT, CDR2 YYEEEE. The CDR3 covers 14 residues. The authors ran a second PCR of about 6 to 12 cycles using a sample-barcoded 5' primer and a J-beta primer mix. From the 5' RACE reads, TCRdb called clonotypes with MiXCR, one entry per CDR3 protein. The data contain about 280,000 distinct CDR3 sequences, 27% of them singletons. In its sample, this clonotype was seen a few times. This sequence originates from a woman between 65 and 79 years old in good health. Sequenced: blood. This rearrangement joins TRBV5-6 to TRBJ2-3, with D maybe TRBD1 (5 bases). The CDR3 spells CASSLRMGPDTQYF. The CDR3 DNA sequence: TGTGCCAGCAGCTTGAGGATGGGGCCAGATACGCAGTATTTT.